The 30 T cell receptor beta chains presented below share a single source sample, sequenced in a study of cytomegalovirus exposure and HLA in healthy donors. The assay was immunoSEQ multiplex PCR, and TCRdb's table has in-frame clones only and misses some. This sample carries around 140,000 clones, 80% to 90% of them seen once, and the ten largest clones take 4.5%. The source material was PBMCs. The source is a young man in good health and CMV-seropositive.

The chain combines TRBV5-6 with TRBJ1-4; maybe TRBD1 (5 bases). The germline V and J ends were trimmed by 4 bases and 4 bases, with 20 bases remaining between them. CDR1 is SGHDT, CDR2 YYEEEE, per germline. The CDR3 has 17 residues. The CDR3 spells CASSPGEVVGYNEKLFF. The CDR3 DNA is TGTGCCAGCAGCCCGGGGGAGGTTGTTGGATATAATGAAAAACTGTTTTTT.

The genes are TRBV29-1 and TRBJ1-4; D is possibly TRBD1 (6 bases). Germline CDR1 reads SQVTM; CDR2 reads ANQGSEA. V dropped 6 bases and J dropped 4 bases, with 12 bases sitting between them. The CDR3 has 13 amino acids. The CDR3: CSVLDSYNEKLFF. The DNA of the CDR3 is TGCAGCGTCCTGGACAGCTATAATGAAAAACTGTTTTTT.

The CDR3 sequence is CASSISGTGTGELFF. The CDR3 DNA reads as TGTGCCAGTAGTATTTCTGGGACAGGGACCGGGGAGCTGTTTTTT. The V gene is TRBV19, the J gene TRBJ2-2, with 9 bases aligning to TRBD1. V gave up 3 bases and J gave up 5 bases; unmatched junction bases: 4. Germline CDR1 and CDR2: LNHDA and SQIVND (reference sequence). The CDR3 sequence is 15 residues long.

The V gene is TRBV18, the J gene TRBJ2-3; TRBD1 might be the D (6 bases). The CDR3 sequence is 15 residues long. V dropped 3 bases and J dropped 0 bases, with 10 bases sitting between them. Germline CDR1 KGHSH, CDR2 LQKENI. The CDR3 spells CASSPIGQSTDTQYF. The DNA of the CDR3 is TGTGCCAGCTCACCCATAGGACAGAGCACAGATACGCAGTATTTT.

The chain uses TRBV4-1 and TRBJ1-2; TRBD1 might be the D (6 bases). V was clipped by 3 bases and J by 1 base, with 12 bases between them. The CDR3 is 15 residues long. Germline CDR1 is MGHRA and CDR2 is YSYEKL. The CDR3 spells CASSQEQGYNYGYTF. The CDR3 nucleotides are TGCGCCAGCAGCCAGGAACAGGGATATAACTATGGCTACACCTTC.

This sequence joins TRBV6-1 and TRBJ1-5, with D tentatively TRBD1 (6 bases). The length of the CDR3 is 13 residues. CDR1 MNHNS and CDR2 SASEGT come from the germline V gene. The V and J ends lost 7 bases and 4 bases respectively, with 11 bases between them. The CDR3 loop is CASNTGKNQPQHF. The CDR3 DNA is TGTGCCAGCAACACAGGGAAAAATCAGCCCCAGCATTTT.

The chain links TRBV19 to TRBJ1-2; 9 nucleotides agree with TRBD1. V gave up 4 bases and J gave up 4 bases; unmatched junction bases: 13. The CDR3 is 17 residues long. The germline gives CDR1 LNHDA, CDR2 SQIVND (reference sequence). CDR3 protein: CASSTRTGTGISYGYTF. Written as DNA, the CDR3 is TGTGCCAGTAGTACCCGGACGGGGACAGGGATCAGCTATGGCTACACCTTC.

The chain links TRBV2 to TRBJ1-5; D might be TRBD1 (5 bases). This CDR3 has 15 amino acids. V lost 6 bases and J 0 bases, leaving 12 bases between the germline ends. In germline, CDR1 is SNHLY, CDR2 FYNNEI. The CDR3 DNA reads TGTGCCAGCAGAGAGGGGAGGAATAGCAATCAGCCCCAGCATTTT. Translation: CASREGRNSNQPQHF.

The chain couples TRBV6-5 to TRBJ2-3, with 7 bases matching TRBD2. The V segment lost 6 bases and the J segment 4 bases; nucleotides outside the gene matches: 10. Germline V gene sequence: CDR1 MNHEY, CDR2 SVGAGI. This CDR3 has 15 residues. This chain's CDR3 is CASSRVAGVPDTQYF. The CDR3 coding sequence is TGTGCCAGCAGCCGAGTTGCGGGAGTCCCAGATACGCAGTATTTT.

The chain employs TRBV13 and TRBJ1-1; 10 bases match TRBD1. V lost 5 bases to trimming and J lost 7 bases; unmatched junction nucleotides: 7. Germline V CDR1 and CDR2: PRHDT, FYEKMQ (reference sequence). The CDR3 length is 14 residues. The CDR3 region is CASSPGTGVGEAFF. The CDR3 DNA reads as TGTGCCAGCAGCCCCGGGACAGGGGTTGGTGAAGCTTTCTTT.

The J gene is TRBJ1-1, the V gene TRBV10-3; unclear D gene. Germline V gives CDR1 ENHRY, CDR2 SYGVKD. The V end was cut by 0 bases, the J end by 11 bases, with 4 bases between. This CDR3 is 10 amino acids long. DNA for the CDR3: TGTGCCATCAGTGAGTCGGAGGCTTTCTTT. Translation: CAISESEAFF.

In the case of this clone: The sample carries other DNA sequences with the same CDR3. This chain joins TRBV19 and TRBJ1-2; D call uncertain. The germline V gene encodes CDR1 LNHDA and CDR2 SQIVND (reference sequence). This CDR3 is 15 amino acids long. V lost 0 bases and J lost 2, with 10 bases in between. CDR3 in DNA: TGTGCCAGTAGTATAGATCCCGGAGCAAACTATGGCTACACCTTC. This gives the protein CASSIDPGANYGYTF.

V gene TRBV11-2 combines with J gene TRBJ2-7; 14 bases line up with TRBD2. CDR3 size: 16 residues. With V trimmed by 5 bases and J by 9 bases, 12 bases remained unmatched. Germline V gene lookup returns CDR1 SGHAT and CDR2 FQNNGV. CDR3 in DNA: TGTGCCAGCAGCCCCCTCAGACTAGCGGGAGGGCGGGTGCAGTACTTC. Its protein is CASSPLRLAGGRVQYF.

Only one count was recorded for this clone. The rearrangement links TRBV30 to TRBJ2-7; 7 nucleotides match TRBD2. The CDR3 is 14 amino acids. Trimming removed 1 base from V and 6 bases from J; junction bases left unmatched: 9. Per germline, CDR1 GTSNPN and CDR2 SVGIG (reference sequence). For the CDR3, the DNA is TGTGCCTGGAGTGGTCTCGGGGGGTCAAGCGAGCAGTACTTC. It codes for CAWSGLGGSSEQYF.

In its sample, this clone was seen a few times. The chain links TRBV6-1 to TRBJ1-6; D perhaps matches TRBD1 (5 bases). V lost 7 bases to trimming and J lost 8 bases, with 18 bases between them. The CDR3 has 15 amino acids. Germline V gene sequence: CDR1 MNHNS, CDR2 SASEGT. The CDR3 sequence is CASTPRAGMDSPLHF. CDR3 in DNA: TGTGCCAGCACGCCCAGGGCCGGAATGGATTCACCCCTCCACTTT.

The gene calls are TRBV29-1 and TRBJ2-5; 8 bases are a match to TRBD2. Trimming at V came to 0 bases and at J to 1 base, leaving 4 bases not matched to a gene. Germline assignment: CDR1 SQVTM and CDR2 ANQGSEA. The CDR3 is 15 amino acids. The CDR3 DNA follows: TGCAGCGTTGAAGATCTTCGGGGGGGCCAAGAGACCCAGTACTTC. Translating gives CSVEDLRGGQETQYF.

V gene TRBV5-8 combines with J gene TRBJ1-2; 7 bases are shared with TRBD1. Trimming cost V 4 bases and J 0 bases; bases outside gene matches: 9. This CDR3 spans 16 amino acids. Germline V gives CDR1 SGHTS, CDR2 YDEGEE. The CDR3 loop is CASSRGQTLTNYGYTF. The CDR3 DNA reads TGTGCCAGCAGCCGGGGACAGACCCTTACTAACTATGGCTACACCTTC.

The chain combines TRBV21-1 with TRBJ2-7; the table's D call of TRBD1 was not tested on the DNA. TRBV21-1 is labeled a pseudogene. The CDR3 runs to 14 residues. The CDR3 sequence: CASSRRTGVYEQYF. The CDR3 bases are TGTGCCAGCAGCAGACGGACAGGGGTCTACGAGCAGTACTTC.

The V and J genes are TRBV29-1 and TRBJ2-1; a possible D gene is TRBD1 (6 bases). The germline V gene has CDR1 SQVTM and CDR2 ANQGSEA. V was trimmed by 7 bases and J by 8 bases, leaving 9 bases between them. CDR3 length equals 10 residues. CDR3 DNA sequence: TGCAGCGCCCCAGGGGATGAGCAGTTCTTC. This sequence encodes CSAPGDEQFF.

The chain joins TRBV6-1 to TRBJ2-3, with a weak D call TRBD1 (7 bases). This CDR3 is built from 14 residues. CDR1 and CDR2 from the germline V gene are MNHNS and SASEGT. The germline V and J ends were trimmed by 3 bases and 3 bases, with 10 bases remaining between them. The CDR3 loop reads CASSDRGETDTQYF. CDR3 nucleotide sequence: TGTGCCAGCAGTGACAGGGGGGAGACAGATACGCAGTATTTT.

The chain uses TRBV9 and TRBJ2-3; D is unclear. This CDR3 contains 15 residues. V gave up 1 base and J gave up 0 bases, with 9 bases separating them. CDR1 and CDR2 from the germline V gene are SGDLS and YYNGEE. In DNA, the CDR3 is TGTGCCAGCAGCGTAAGTGGAGACAGCACAGATACGCAGTATTTT. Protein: CASSVSGDSTDTQYF.

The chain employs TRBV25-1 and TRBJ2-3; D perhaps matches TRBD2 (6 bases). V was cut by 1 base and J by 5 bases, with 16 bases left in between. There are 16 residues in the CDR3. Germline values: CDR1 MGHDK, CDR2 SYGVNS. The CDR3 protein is CASSEFGGGLVDTQYF. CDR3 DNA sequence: TGTGCCAGCAGTGAATTCGGGGGAGGACTGGTAGATACGCAGTATTTT. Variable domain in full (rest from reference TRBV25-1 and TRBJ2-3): EADIYQTPRYLVIGTGKKITLECSQTMGHDKMYWYQQDPGMELHLIHYSYGVNSTEKGDLSSESTVSRIRTEHFPLTLESARPSHTSQYLCASSEFGGGLVDTQYFGPGTRLTVL.

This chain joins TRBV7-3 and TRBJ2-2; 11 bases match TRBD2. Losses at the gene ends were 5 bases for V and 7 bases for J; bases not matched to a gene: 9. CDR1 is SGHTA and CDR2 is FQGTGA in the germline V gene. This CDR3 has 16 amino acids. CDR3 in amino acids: CASSPPSGGKNGELFF. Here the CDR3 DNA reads TGTGCCAGCAGCCCTCCTAGCGGGGGGAAAAACGGGGAGCTGTTTTTT.

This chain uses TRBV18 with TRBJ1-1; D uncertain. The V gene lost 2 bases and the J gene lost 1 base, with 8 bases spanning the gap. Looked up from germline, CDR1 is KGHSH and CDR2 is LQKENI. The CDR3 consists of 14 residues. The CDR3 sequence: CASSPESTNTEAFF. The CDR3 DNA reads TGTGCCAGCTCACCAGAGTCCACGAACACTGAAGCTTTCTTT.

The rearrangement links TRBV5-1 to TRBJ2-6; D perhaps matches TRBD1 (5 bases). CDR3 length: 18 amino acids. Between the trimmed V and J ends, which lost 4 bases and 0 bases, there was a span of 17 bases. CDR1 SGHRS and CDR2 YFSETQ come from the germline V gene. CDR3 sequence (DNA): TGCGCCAGCAGCCAAATGGTGGCAGGGATCTCTGGGGCCAACGTCCTGACTTTC. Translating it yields CASSQMVAGISGANVLTF.

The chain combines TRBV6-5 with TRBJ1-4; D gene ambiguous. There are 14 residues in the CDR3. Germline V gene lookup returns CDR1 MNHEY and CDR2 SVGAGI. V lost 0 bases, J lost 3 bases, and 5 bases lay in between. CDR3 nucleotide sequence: TGTGCCAGCAGTTACTCCCGTCCTAATGAAAAACTGTTTTTT. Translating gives CASSYSRPNEKLFF.

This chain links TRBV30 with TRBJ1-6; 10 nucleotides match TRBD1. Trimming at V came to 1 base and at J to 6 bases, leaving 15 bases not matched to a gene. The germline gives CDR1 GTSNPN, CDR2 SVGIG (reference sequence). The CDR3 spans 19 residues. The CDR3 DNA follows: TGTGCCTGGAGTGCTCAACTCTCGACAGGGGGCGCGTCTAATTCACCCCTCCACTTT. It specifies CAWSAQLSTGGASNSPLHF.

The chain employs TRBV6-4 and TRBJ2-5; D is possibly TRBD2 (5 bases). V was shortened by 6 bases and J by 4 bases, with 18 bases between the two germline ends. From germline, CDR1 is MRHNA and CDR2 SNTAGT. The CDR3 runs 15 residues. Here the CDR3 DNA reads TGTGCCAGCAGCCCCGGGCTTACGGGGTTAGAGACCCAGTACTTC. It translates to CASSPGLTGLETQYF.

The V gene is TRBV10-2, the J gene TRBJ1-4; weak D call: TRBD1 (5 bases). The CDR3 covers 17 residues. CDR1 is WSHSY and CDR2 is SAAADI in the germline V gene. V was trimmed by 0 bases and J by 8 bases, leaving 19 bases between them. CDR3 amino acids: CASSESNGVEGNEKLFF. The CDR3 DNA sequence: TGCGCCAGCAGTGAGTCGAATGGCGTGGAGGGGAACGAAAAACTGTTTTTT.

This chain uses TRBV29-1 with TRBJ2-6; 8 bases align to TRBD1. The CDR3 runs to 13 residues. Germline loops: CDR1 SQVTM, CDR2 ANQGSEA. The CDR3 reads CRDRESGANVLTF. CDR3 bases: TGCAGGGACAGGGAATCAGGGGCCAACGTCCTGACTTTC.